This entry features one T cell receptor beta chain sequence. These data come from a study of blood T cell repertoires in COVID-19. Study information: The study drew acute and convalescent COVID-19 samples from the United States, Italy and Spain. Sample material is recorded as cDNA or gDNA derived from T cells, B-cell-depleted T cells, or PBMCs.

Authors' methods: Estimated nucleated cell counts came from reference gene primer amplification. Sequencing used immunoSEQ multiplex PCR; TCRdb keeps in-frame clones, though not all of them. V, J and clone size are taken as reported in that table, and D and trimming were inferred from the DNA itself. The sample consists of some 500,000 clones, around 90% of them appearing once. V lost 4 bases and J 1 base, leaving 13 bases between the germline ends. The length of the CDR3 is 15 residues. CDR1 is SEHNR, CDR2 FQNEAQ, per germline (reference sequence). The Seattle patients, enrolled during active infection, were followed longitudinally.

The chain combines TRBV7-9 with TRBJ1-2, with D uncertain. Sequences were obtained from peripheral blood. The clonotype originates from a woman in her forties or fifties with COVID-19, enrolled during active disease. This CDR3 reads CASSSALRDNYGYTF. Written as DNA, the CDR3 is TGTGCCAGCAGCTCCGCACTGAGGGATAACTATGGCTACACCTTC.